This entry concerns a single T cell receptor (beta chain). Its antigen is still unknown. The data originate from a study of T cell responses to AZD1222 COVID-19 vaccine. Broader study findings: Targeting of unmutated variant regions was reportedly seen in nearly half of spike-specific TCRs. Two AZD1222 administrations were followed by greater Spike-specific TCR breadth and depth. Repertoire samples came only from after the peak T cell response. Donors were mostly white British, more females; clonal diversity possibly underestimated.

Germline CDR1 SGHAT, CDR2 FQNNGV. This CDR3 has 15 residues. The V end was cut by 4 bases, the J end by 7 bases, with 16 bases between. This table comes from immunoSEQ multiplex PCR, and its TCRdb copy is limited to in-frame clones, with some not included. The sample lists 150,000 to 200,000 clones; 92% were seen once. This TCR was recovered from an adult in good health. The chain has TRBV11-2 and TRBJ1-4, with TRBD1 as a possible D gene (5 bases). The sample here was peripheral blood, taken on day 0 of MenACWY control vaccination. For the CDR3, the DNA is TGTGCCAGCAGCTCCAGGTCCTGGGGGATTGAAAAACTGTTTTTT. Translated, it gives CASSSRSWGIEKLFF. The full variable domain, rest sourced from reference TRBV11-2 and TRBJ1-4, is EAGVAQSPRYKIIEKRQSVAFWCNPISGHATLYWYQQILGQGPKLLIQFQNNGVVDDSQLPKDRFSAERLKGVDSTLKIQPAKLEDSAVYLCASSSRSWGIEKLFFGSGTQLSVL.